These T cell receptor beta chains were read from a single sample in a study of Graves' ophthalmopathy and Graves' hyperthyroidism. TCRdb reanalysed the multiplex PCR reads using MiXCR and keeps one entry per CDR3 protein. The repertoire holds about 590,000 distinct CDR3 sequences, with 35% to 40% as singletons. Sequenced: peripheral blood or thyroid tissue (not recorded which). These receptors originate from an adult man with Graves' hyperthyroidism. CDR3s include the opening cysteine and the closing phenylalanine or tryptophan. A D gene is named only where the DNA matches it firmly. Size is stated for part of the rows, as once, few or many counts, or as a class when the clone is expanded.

DNA: TGTACCAGTAATCTGTTTGGGGACCAGCCCCAGCATTTT; CDR3: CTSNLFGDQPQHF; V: TRBV19; D: .; size: .; length: 13; J: TRBJ1-5
DNA: TGTGCCAGCAGTTTATACAGGGGGAGTAATCAGCCCCAGCATTTT; CDR3: CASSLYRGSNQPQHF; V: TRBV12-3/TRBV12-4; D: TRBD1; size: many; length: 15; J: TRBJ1-5
DNA: TGTGCCAGCAGTCCTATAGGGGGAAATGAGCAGTTCTTC; CDR3: CASSPIGGNEQFF; V: TRBV6-5; D: .; size: .; length: 13; J: TRBJ2-1
DNA: TGTGCCAGCAGTTATCATGGATCGAACACTGAAGCTTTCTTT; CDR3: CASSYHGSNTEAFF; V: TRBV28; D: .; size: few; length: 14; J: TRBJ1-1
DNA: TGCAGTGCTAGAGGGCAACAGGGGCCCCCCTACGAGCAGTACTTC; CDR3: CSARGQQGPPYEQYF; V: TRBV20-1; D: TRBD1; size: many; length: 15; J: TRBJ2-7
DNA: TGTGCCAGCTTAGGGAAGCGGGGGCGGGGAGACTACACCTTC; CDR3: CASLGKRGRGDYTF; V: TRBV25-1; D: .; size: .; length: 14; J: TRBJ1-2
DNA: TGTGCCTGGAGTGTAAGGGTGGACTATGGCTACACCTTC; CDR3: CAWSVRVDYGYTF; V: TRBV30; D: .; size: .; length: 13; J: TRBJ1-2
DNA: TGTGCCAGCAGCGTGGCCGGGACTAGGGACTACGAGCAGTACTTC; CDR3: CASSVAGTRDYEQYF; V: TRBV5-4; D: TRBD2; size: .; length: 15; J: TRBJ2-7
DNA: TGTGCCAGCAGTCGCCGGGACAACTATGGCTACACCTTC; CDR3: CASSRRDNYGYTF; V: TRBV12-3/TRBV12-4; D: .; size: many; length: 13; J: TRBJ1-2
DNA: TGTGCCAGCAGCGGAGGGGCAGGGGGTGGAAACACCATATATTTT; CDR3: CASSGGAGGGNTIYF; V: TRBV9; D: TRBD1; size: many; length: 15; J: TRBJ1-3
DNA: TGTGCCAGCAGTGAGGCCAGGTCTTACTATGGCTACACCTTC; CDR3: CASSEARSYYGYTF; V: TRBV25-1; D: .; size: many; length: 14; J: TRBJ1-2
DNA: TGTGCCAGCAAGAATAGCGGGGGGAGTTACGAGCAGTACTTC; CDR3: CASKNSGGSYEQYF; V: TRBV6-1; D: TRBD2; size: .; length: 14; J: TRBJ2-7
DNA: TGCAGTGCCACGGGACTAGCGGGAGGGGAAGGCGAGACCCAGTACTTC; CDR3: CSATGLAGGEGETQYF; V: TRBV20-1; D: TRBD2; size: many; length: 16; J: TRBJ2-5
DNA: TGTGCCAGCATCCAAGAACCGAACACTGAAGCTTTCTTT; CDR3: CASIQEPNTEAFF; V: TRBV9; D: .; size: .; length: 13; J: TRBJ1-1
DNA: TGTGCGGGGGGGACAGGGCCCACTGAAGCTTTCTTT; CDR3: CAGGTGPTEAFF; V: TRBV24-1; D: TRBD1; size: few; length: 12; J: TRBJ1-1
DNA: TGTGCCACCAGTGATCCCTCACAGACCAGGTCCTGGGAGCTGTTTTTT; CDR3: CATSDPSQTRSWELFF; V: TRBV24-1; D: .; size: many; length: 16; J: TRBJ2-2
DNA: TGTGCCAGCAGCTCGGACAGGGGCGAGCAGAACTTC; CDR3: CASSSDRGEQNF; V: TRBV5-4; D: TRBD1; size: .; length: 12; J: TRBJ2-7
DNA: TGCAGTGTCGCAGCAGGGACAGGGTATGGCTACACCTTC; CDR3: CSVAAGTGYGYTF; V: TRBV20-1; D: TRBD1; size: .; length: 13; J: TRBJ1-2
DNA: TGTGCTAGACCGGGAGGAGAGACCCAGTACTTC; CDR3: CARPGGETQYF; V: TRBV7-7; D: TRBD2; size: .; length: 11; J: TRBJ2-5
DNA: TGTGCCAGTAGTATCCGGGACAGGGTCAATGGCTACACCTTC; CDR3: CASSIRDRVNGYTF; V: TRBV19; D: TRBD1; size: .; length: 14; J: TRBJ1-2
DNA: TGTGCCAGCAGCAGTAGCGGGAGGGCGTACGAGGAAAAACTGTTTTTT; CDR3: CASSSSGRAYEEKLFF; V: TRBV7-2; D: .; size: .; length: 16; J: TRBJ1-4
DNA: TGCAGTGCTACTCGGGGGCCGAATGGCTACACCTTC; CDR3: CSATRGPNGYTF; V: TRBV20-1; D: .; size: few; length: 12; J: TRBJ1-2
DNA: TGTGCTAGTGGTTTTATGGCCGGCAATCAGCCCCAGCATTTT; CDR3: CASGFMAGNQPQHF; V: TRBV12-5; D: .; size: many; length: 14; J: TRBJ1-5
DNA: TGCAGCAGTTTAGTTCAGGGCGTGAACACTGAAGCTTTCTTT; CDR3: CSSLVQGVNTEAFF; V: TRBV29-1; D: .; size: .; length: 14; J: TRBJ1-1
DNA: TGTGCCAGCAACTCGCCAGGGGGCTCTGGCAATCAGCCCCAGCATTTT; CDR3: CASNSPGGSGNQPQHF; V: TRBV12-3/TRBV12-4; D: TRBD1; size: .; length: 16; J: TRBJ1-5
DNA: TGTGCCAGCACGAAGGGTTGGGATGGCTACACCTTC; CDR3: CASTKGWDGYTF; V: TRBV2; D: .; size: .; length: 12; J: TRBJ1-2
DNA: TGTGCCAGCAGTGAACCCGGGGGGATGGGGGATAGCTACACCTTC; CDR3: CASSEPGGMGDSYTF; V: TRBV6-1; D: .; size: many; length: 15; J: TRBJ1-2
DNA: TGTGCCAGCAGTTACTCGGGACAGTCGAACACCGGGGAGCTGTTTTTT; CDR3: CASSYSGQSNTGELFF; V: TRBV6-5; D: TRBD1; size: few; length: 16; J: TRBJ2-2
DNA: TGCAGCGTTGGTCGGGTTAACACTGAAGCTTTCTTT; CDR3: CSVGRVNTEAFF; V: TRBV29-1; D: .; size: many; length: 12; J: TRBJ1-1
DNA: TGTGCCACCAGCAGAGGGGCATACACAGATACGCAGTATTTT; CDR3: CATSRGAYTDTQYF; V: TRBV15; D: .; size: .; length: 14; J: TRBJ2-3
DNA: TGTGCCAGCAGCGTAGGGGGACTAGCGGGATCCGAGACCCAGTACTTC; CDR3: CASSVGGLAGSETQYF; V: TRBV9; D: TRBD2; size: many; length: 16; J: TRBJ2-5
DNA: TGCAGTGCTAGGGACTTAAAAGAGACCCAGTACTTC; CDR3: CSARDLKETQYF; V: TRBV20-1; D: .; size: many; length: 12; J: TRBJ2-5
DNA: TGCGCCAGCAGCTTGGTTCCTAGCGGGGCTAGCACAGATACGCAGTATTTT; CDR3: CASSLVPSGASTDTQYF; V: TRBV5-1; D: TRBD2; size: few; length: 17; J: TRBJ2-3
DNA: TGTGCCAGCAGTGGGGATAGCGGCCAAGAGACCCAGTACTTC; CDR3: CASSGDSGQETQYF; V: TRBV2; D: .; size: .; length: 14; J: TRBJ2-5
DNA: TGTGCCAGCAGGCCCCAGGGTATGAACACTGAAGCTTTCTTT; CDR3: CASRPQGMNTEAFF; V: TRBV6-1; D: .; size: few; length: 14; J: TRBJ1-1
DNA: TGTGCCAGCAGGGGGGGATACACCGTCTACGAGCAGTACTTC; CDR3: CASRGGYTVYEQYF; V: TRBV6-5; D: .; size: many; length: 14; J: TRBJ2-7
DNA: TGCAGTGCTAGAGAACGGGGGGGCTCCTACGAGCAGTACTTC; CDR3: CSARERGGSYEQYF; V: TRBV20-1; D: TRBD2; size: .; length: 14; J: TRBJ2-7
DNA: TGTGCCAGCAGCCAGACCCCGGGACAGGGTGCCGAGCAGTACTTC; CDR3: CASSQTPGQGAEQYF; V: TRBV7-8; D: TRBD1; size: few; length: 15; J: TRBJ2-7
DNA: TGTGCCAGCAGCCCTGCGACAGGCAGCGAAAAACTGTTTTTT; CDR3: CASSPATGSEKLFF; V: TRBV7-9; D: .; size: .; length: 14; J: TRBJ1-4
DNA: TGTGCCAGCAGCCTAGGACTAGCCGGATCTTCGAACACCGGGGAGCTGTTTTTT; CDR3: CASSLGLAGSSNTGELFF; V: TRBV7-9; D: TRBD2; size: few; length: 18; J: TRBJ2-2
DNA: TGTGCCAGCAGTGACTCTTGGGGGGGAGGTACTGAAGCTTTCTTT; CDR3: CASSDSWGGGTEAFF; V: TRBV6-4; D: .; size: many; length: 15; J: TRBJ1-1
DNA: TGTGCCAGCAGCCAAGTCCCGAATCAGCCCCAGCATTTT; CDR3: CASSQVPNQPQHF; V: TRBV3-1; D: .; size: few; length: 13; J: TRBJ1-5
DNA: TGCAGCCCTGGGGCCAGGGCGAACGAGCAGTACTTC; CDR3: CSPGARANEQYF; V: TRBV29-1; D: .; size: .; length: 12; J: TRBJ2-7
DNA: TGTGCCAGCAGCTTTGGCGGGGGGGCCCAAGAGACCCAGTACTTC; CDR3: CASSFGGGAQETQYF; V: TRBV5-8; D: TRBD2; size: few; length: 15; J: TRBJ2-5
DNA: TGCAGCGTTGATGCACAGGGACCGCAGGGCTACACCTTC; CDR3: CSVDAQGPQGYTF; V: TRBV29-1; D: .; size: many; length: 13; J: TRBJ1-2
DNA: TGCGCCAGCGCCCGAACGAGCTCTGGGGCCAACGTCCTGACTTTC; CDR3: CASARTSSGANVLTF; V: TRBV5-1; D: .; size: many; length: 15; J: TRBJ2-6
DNA: TGTGCCAGCTGCGACAGGGGAATTTCCTACGAGCAGTACTTC; CDR3: CASCDRGISYEQYF; V: TRBV6-1; D: TRBD1; size: many; length: 14; J: TRBJ2-7
DNA: TGTGCCAGCAGTTACCGGGGGGGGACAGGGGTTAGCAATCAGCCCCAGCATTTT; CDR3: CASSYRGGTGVSNQPQHF; V: TRBV6-6; D: TRBD1; size: .; length: 18; J: TRBJ1-5
DNA: TGTGCCAGCATTCCAATAGGGGGCCAGGAGACCCAGTACTTC; CDR3: CASIPIGGQETQYF; V: TRBV7-9; D: TRBD1; size: .; length: 14; J: TRBJ2-5
DNA: TGTGCCAGCACCCCAGACGCGGGAGCCTTAGATACGCAGTATTTT; CDR3: CASTPDAGALDTQYF; V: TRBV2; D: TRBD2; size: .; length: 15; J: TRBJ2-3
DNA: TGCAGTGCTAGAGATCGGGTCAGGCGAAACACTGAAGCTTTCTTT; CDR3: CSARDRVRRNTEAFF; V: TRBV20-1; D: .; size: many; length: 15; J: TRBJ1-1
DNA: TGTGCCAGCAGCCAAGAACTACCAGGGGATTCACCCCTCCACTTT; CDR3: CASSQELPGDSPLHF; V: TRBV9; D: .; size: .; length: 15; J: TRBJ1-6
DNA: TGTGCCAGTAGTCCGGGGGGCACCAATTTCTATGGCTACACCTTC; CDR3: CASSPGGTNFYGYTF; V: TRBV19; D: .; size: .; length: 15; J: TRBJ1-2
DNA: TGTGCCATCAGTGAGTCGTCTAGCGGGGGCTCCTACGAGCAGTACTTC; CDR3: CAISESSSGGSYEQYF; V: TRBV10-3; D: TRBD2; size: many; length: 16; J: TRBJ2-7
DNA: TGTGCCAGCAGTTTCGGAGGGGCTGCGAAGACCCAGTACTTC; CDR3: CASSFGGAAKTQYF; V: TRBV12-3/TRBV12-4; D: .; size: many; length: 14; J: TRBJ2-5
DNA: TGTGCTAGCAGCTTACGGGAGGCAGAGACCCAGTACTTC; CDR3: CASSLREAETQYF; V: TRBV7-7; D: TRBD2; size: .; length: 13; J: TRBJ2-5